A selection of T cell receptor beta chains follows, all from one sample in a study of cytomegalovirus exposure and HLA in healthy donors. The data were produced by immunoSEQ multiplex PCR, yet TCRdb's version contains in-frame clones alone and is incomplete. The sample yields some 120,000 clones, approximately 89% seen once. Sequencing was done on a sample of PBMCs. The receptors were sampled from a man younger than 40 in good health and CMV-seronegative. The CDR3 runs from the conserved cysteine through the conserved F or W. D genes are given only for firm matches. Size tells how often a clone was seen (once, few, many) or the class of an expanded clone, and some rows leave it out.

J gene,clone size,V gene,D gene,CDR3 length,CDR3 protein,CDR3 DNA
TRBJ2-1,NA,TRBV10-2,TRBD1,15,CASSDGQGRYNEQFF,TGCGCCAGCAGTGACGGACAGGGAAGGTACAATGAGCAGTTCTTC
TRBJ1-6,NA,TRBV28,TRBD1,15,CASSSGQQEDSPLHF,TGTGCCAGCAGTTCGGGACAGCAAGAAGATTCACCCCTCCACTTT
TRBJ2-7,NA,TRBV5-1,TRBD1,16,CASSLVKGALRYEQYF,TGCGCCAGCAGCTTGGTTAAGGGGGCCCTTCGTTACGAGCAGTACTTC
TRBJ2-3,NA,TRBV10-3,TRBD2,16,CAISESNGGNTDTQYF,TGTGCCATCAGTGAGTCGAACGGGGGGAACACAGATACGCAGTATTTT
TRBJ1-1,NA,TRBV27,NA,13,CASSGQYNTEAFF,TGTGCCAGCAGTGGGCAGTATAACACTGAAGCTTTCTTT
TRBJ2-3,NA,TRBV27,NA,14,CASSRTGYADTQYF,TGTGCCAGCAGCCGGACGGGGTACGCAGATACGCAGTATTTT
TRBJ2-7,NA,TRBV7-6,TRBD1,17,CASSLRVWGTGIYEQYF,TGTGCCAGCAGCTTAAGGGTATGGGGGACAGGGATCTACGAGCAGTACTTC
TRBJ2-1,NA,TRBV19,NA,13,CASSIGAYNEQFF,TGTGCCAGTAGTATCGGTGCCTACAATGAGCAGTTCTTC
TRBJ2-1,NA,TRBV28,NA,14,CASSSPLDYNEQFF,TGTGCCAGCAGTTCCCCACTAGACTACAATGAGCAGTTCTTC
TRBJ2-3,NA,TRBV5-1,TRBD1,17,CASSSGDRGGPTDTQYF,TGCGCCAGCAGCTCGGGGGACAGGGGAGGGCCCACAGATACGCAGTATTTT
TRBJ2-3,once,TRBV6-1,NA,14,CASVRKGGTDTQYF,TGTGCCAGCGTCAGGAAGGGGGGCACAGATACGCAGTATTTT
TRBJ1-3,once,TRBV7-8,NA,15,CASSPTRGSGNTIYF,TGTGCCAGCAGCCCAACCCGAGGCTCTGGAAACACCATATATTTT
TRBJ2-5,NA,TRBV5-4,NA,14,CASSSGQSQETQYF,TGTGCCAGCAGCTCAGGACAGTCCCAAGAGACCCAGTACTTC
TRBJ2-2,NA,TRBV25-1,TRBD1,17,CASSEHGQGENTGELFF,TGTGCCAGCAGTGAACATGGCCAGGGGGAGAACACCGGGGAGCTGTTTTTT
TRBJ1-4,NA,TRBV4-1,NA,12,CASSQEREKLFF,TGCGCCAGCAGCCAAGAGAGGGAAAAACTGTTTTTT
TRBJ2-7,once,TRBV6-5,TRBD2,15,CASSYSNGGGYEQYF,TGTGCCAGCAGTTACAGTAACGGGGGGGGGTACGAGCAGTACTTC
TRBJ1-2,NA,TRBV7-9,TRBD1,13,CASSLRTGEGYTF,TGTGCCAGCAGCTTGAGGACAGGGGAAGGCTACACCTTC
TRBJ2-5,NA,TRBV6-5,TRBD1,16,CASSYSRAGGGETQYF,TGTGCCAGCAGTTACTCTAGGGCAGGGGGCGGCGAGACCCAGTACTTC
TRBJ2-1,NA,TRBV9,TRBD2,15,CASSVGSGGINEQFF,TGTGCCAGCAGCGTAGGTTCGGGGGGTATCAATGAGCAGTTCTTC
TRBJ1-6,NA,TRBV18,NA,15,CASSLGPDSNSPLHF,TGTGCCAGCTCACTGGGGCCAGATTCCAATTCACCCCTCCACTTT
TRBJ1-1,NA,TRBV6-5,NA,15,CASTPPRGISTEAFF,TGTGCCAGCACCCCACCACGAGGGATCAGTACTGAAGCTTTCTTT
TRBJ2-7,NA,TRBV10-3,TRBD1,13,CAISDGQGHEQYF,TGTGCCATCAGCGACGGACAGGGTCACGAGCAGTACTTC
TRBJ2-2,NA,TRBV29-1,TRBD1,17,CSVEVPGQVERAGELFF,TGCAGCGTTGAAGTCCCCGGACAGGTAGAACGCGCCGGGGAGCTGTTTTTT
TRBJ1-1,NA,TRBV10-2,NA,13,CASSHQGNTEAFF,TGCGCCAGCAGTCATCAGGGGAACACTGAAGCTTTCTTT
TRBJ1-2,few,TRBV6-5,TRBD1,15,CASSNTGGGSDGYTF,TGTGCCAGCAGTAATACAGGGGGTGGTAGCGATGGCTACACCTTC
TRBJ2-1,NA,TRBV7-3,NA,14,CATLRASPYNEQFF,TGTGCCACCCTTCGCGCTAGCCCCTACAATGAGCAGTTCTTC
TRBJ1-1,NA,TRBV6-5,NA,13,CASSPTGNTEAFF,TGTGCCAGCAGTCCGACAGGGAACACTGAAGCTTTCTTT
TRBJ2-1,NA,TRBV4-3,NA,12,CASSTHPGEQFF,TGCGCCAGCAGCACACACCCGGGGGAGCAGTTCTTC
TRBJ1-1,NA,TRBV27,TRBD1,16,CASSLYTTGVGTEAFF,TGTGCCAGCAGTTTATATACTACAGGGGTCGGCACTGAAGCTTTCTTT
TRBJ1-4,NA,TRBV5-1,NA,17,CASSLVRAPGGNEKLFF,TGCGCCAGCAGCTTGGTTCGGGCCCCTGGGGGGAATGAAAAACTGTTTTTT
TRBJ1-5,few,TRBV4-1,TRBD1,14,CASSQGGGYQPQHF,TGCGCCAGCAGCCAAGGAGGGGGCTATCAGCCCCAGCATTTT
TRBJ2-1,NA,TRBV11-3,TRBD1,13,CASSNSGGDEQFF,TGTGCCAGCAGCAATTCAGGGGGCGATGAGCAGTTCTTC
TRBJ2-7,NA,TRBV5-5,NA,13,CASSPRTDTAQYF,TGTGCCAGCAGCCCTCGGACAGATACGGCGCAGTACTTC
TRBJ2-5,NA,TRBV11-3,TRBD1,14,CASSAQGYQETQYF,TGTGCCAGCAGCGCACAGGGGTACCAAGAGACCCAGTACTTC
TRBJ1-2,NA,TRBV4-1,TRBD1,15,CASSPRQGANYGYTF,TGCGCCAGCAGCCCTCGACAGGGGGCTAACTATGGCTACACCTTC
TRBJ2-5,once,TRBV5-1,NA,15,CASSLGTAPQETQYF,TGCGCCAGCAGCTTGGGGACAGCGCCTCAAGAGACCCAGTACTTC
TRBJ2-5,NA,TRBV5-4,TRBD1,14,CASSPGTGQETQYF,TGTGCCAGCAGCCCCGGGACAGGGCAAGAGACCCAGTACTTC
TRBJ1-6,NA,TRBV7-3,NA,17,CASSLIGGSSYNSPLHF,TGTGCCAGCAGCTTAATCGGCGGGAGCTCCTATAATTCACCCCTCCACTTT
TRBJ1-2,once,TRBV5-4,NA,14,CASSLAGSNYGYTF,TGTGCCAGCAGCTTGGCGGGATCTAACTATGGCTACACCTTC
TRBJ2-7,NA,TRBV5-1,TRBD1,16,CASSKTGQLSTYEQYF,TGCGCCAGCAGCAAGACAGGGCAACTCTCTACCTACGAGCAGTACTTC
TRBJ2-7,NA,TRBV10-2,TRBD1,14,CASSDSRGIYEQYF,TGCGCCAGCAGTGACTCCAGGGGGATCTACGAGCAGTACTTC
TRBJ1-2,NA,TRBV7-2,NA,12,CASSLTGRGYTF,TGTGCCAGCAGCCTCACGGGTCGGGGCTACACCTTC
TRBJ1-6,once,TRBV5-6,TRBD1,14,CASSNRGSDSPLHF,TGTGCCAGCAGCAACAGGGGAAGTGATTCACCCCTCCACTTT
TRBJ1-5,NA,TRBV5-5,NA,15,CASSLVANLAQPQHF,TGTGCCAGCAGCTTGGTGGCAAACCTCGCTCAGCCCCAGCATTTT
TRBJ2-7,NA,TRBV11-3,TRBD1,17,CASSPAERQGRSYEQYF,TGTGCCAGCAGCCCGGCGGAGAGACAGGGCCGGTCCTACGAGCAGTACTTC
TRBJ2-2,NA,TRBV14,NA,15,CASSLFGRATGELFF,TGTGCCAGCAGCCTCTTCGGGAGAGCCACCGGGGAGCTGTTTTTT
TRBJ2-7,NA,TRBV27,TRBD2,12,CASSMGGVEQYF,TGTGCCAGCAGTATGGGGGGGGTGGAGCAGTACTTC
TRBJ2-7,once,TRBV9,NA,15,CASSRGQGPTYEQYF,TGTGCCAGCAGTAGAGGCCAGGGGCCAACCTACGAGCAGTACTTC
TRBJ2-7,NA,TRBV18,NA,16,CASSPRQSDLSYEQYF,TGTGCCAGCTCACCACGACAGTCAGATTTATCCTACGAGCAGTACTTC
TRBJ2-1,NA,TRBV2,TRBD1,12,CASRADRGKQFF,TGTGCCAGCAGGGCCGACAGGGGGAAGCAGTTCTTC
TRBJ1-1,NA,TRBV6-6,NA,13,CASSWGENTEAFF,TGTGCCAGCAGTTGGGGAGAGAACACTGAAGCTTTCTTT
TRBJ2-7,NA,TRBV5-6,NA,13,CASSLPSSYEQYF,TGTGCCAGCAGCTTGCCGAGCTCCTACGAGCAGTACTTC
TRBJ1-2,NA,TRBV29-1,NA,13,CSVTNREGYGYTF,TGCAGCGTCACAAACAGGGAAGGCTATGGCTACACCTTC
TRBJ2-3,NA,TRBV7-9,TRBD1,13,CASDRGWADTQYF,TGTGCCAGCGACAGGGGGTGGGCAGATACGCAGTATTTT
TRBJ1-3,NA,TRBV6-5,NA,14,CASSYRGNGNTIYF,TGTGCCAGCAGTTACAGGGGTAATGGAAACACCATATATTTT
TRBJ2-1,NA,TRBV6-5,TRBD1,14,CASSYSTGDNEQFF,TGTGCCAGCAGTTACTCGACAGGGGACAATGAGCAGTTCTTC
TRBJ2-1,few,TRBV5-1,TRBD1,17,CASSLWAGQGYYNEQFF,TGCGCCAGCAGCTTGTGGGCAGGACAGGGGTATTACAATGAGCAGTTCTTC
TRBJ2-1,NA,TRBV19,NA,15,CASLETGLPYNEQFF,TGTGCCAGTTTAGAAACAGGGTTGCCCTACAATGAGCAGTTCTTC
TRBJ2-7,NA,TRBV28,NA,12,CASSLESYEQYF,TGTGCCAGCAGTTTAGAGAGCTACGAGCAGTACTTC